Shown below are 30 T cell receptor beta chains from a single sample sequenced in a study of blood T cell repertoires in COVID-19. Method: immunoSEQ multiplex PCR; TCRdb's copy keeps in-frame clones and lacks some. The sample has roughly 200,000 clones; about three quarters are singletons. The sample comprised peripheral blood. The receptors shown here come from a woman aged 70-85 years with acute or convalescent COVID-19.

This clone was counted a single time. The rearrangement links TRBV30 to TRBJ2-1, with 8 bases that match TRBD1. Trimming at V came to 2 bases and at J to 10 bases, leaving 13 bases not matched to a gene. The germline V gene has CDR1 GTSNPN and CDR2 SVGIG (reference sequence). The CDR3 runs 15 residues. This CDR3 reads CAWSRQGRLHDEQFF. DNA for the CDR3: TGTGCCTGGAGTCGACAGGGGCGACTACATGACGAGCAGTTCTTC.

This clone has only a few counts. This chain uses TRBV6-5 with TRBJ2-7; weak D call: TRBD1 (6 bases). Trimming took 0 bases from V and 4 from J, leaving 13 bases between them. The CDR3 has 15 residues. Germline V gives CDR1 MNHEY, CDR2 SVGAGI. The DNA for the CDR3 is TGTGCCAGCAGTTACTCGTCTACAGGGCTATACGAGCAGTACTTC. As protein: CASSYSSTGLYEQYF.

The chain recombines TRBV5-1 with TRBJ2-1; TRBD2 is a possible D gene (5 bases). The V and J ends lost 3 bases and 6 bases respectively, with 13 bases between them. Germline V gives CDR1 SGHRS, CDR2 YFSETQ. The CDR3 length is 14 residues. The CDR3 sequence is CASSSGGGFNEQFF. CDR3 sequence (DNA): TGCGCCAGCAGCTCCGGCGGAGGATTCAATGAGCAGTTCTTC.

The genes are TRBV7-8 and TRBJ1-1; 7 bases agree with TRBD1. The V segment lost 4 bases and the J segment 6 bases; nucleotides outside the gene matches: 8. This CDR3 has 14 residues. Germline CDR1 and CDR2: SGHVS and FQNEAQ. The CDR3 DNA reads TGTGCCAGCAGCTCATCGACAGGGCAGGCTGAAGCTTTCTTT. It specifies CASSSSTGQAEAFF.

This chain connects TRBV27 to TRBJ2-6, with D hard to call. This CDR3 is 15 amino acids long. Trimming removed 4 bases from V and 0 bases from J, with 7 bases in between. Germline lookup yields CDR1 MNHEY and CDR2 SMNVEV (reference sequence). CDR3 loop: CASSSTSSGANVLTF. The CDR3 DNA sequence: TGTGCCAGCAGTTCCACGAGCTCTGGGGCCAACGTCCTGACTTTC.

This clone was observed many times. The chain uses TRBV7-9 and TRBJ2-5; 7 bases agree with TRBD2. Trimming cost V 1 base and J 2 bases; bases outside gene matches: 4. The CDR3 sequence is 15 residues long. Germline CDR1 reads SEHNR; CDR2 reads FQNEAQ (reference sequence). CDR3 nucleotide sequence: TGTGCCAGCAGCTTAGGGGCAGCGGGACAAGAGACCCAGTACTTC. It translates to CASSLGAAGQETQYF.

The gene calls are TRBV12-5 and TRBJ2-7, with 9 bases identical to TRBD2. The DNA matches TRBJ2-1 better at its end, which makes the J call doubtful. The CDR3 is made up of 15 amino acids. Germline V gene sequence: CDR1 LGHNT, CDR2 FRNRAP. Here the CDR3 reads CASGLASGTPNEQFF. CDR3 DNA: TGTGCTAGTGGTTTGGCTAGCGGGACCCCCAATGAGCAGTTCTTC.

Only one count was recorded for this clone. The chain has TRBV6-5 and TRBJ1-2; D gene ambiguous. The CDR3 has 13 amino acids. CDR1 and CDR2 (germline): MNHEY, SVGAGI. Deletions cut 7 bases from V and 0 bases from J, with 9 bases between. The CDR3 DNA sequence: TGTGCCAGCACTGGGCCTGCTAACTATGGCTACACCTTC. This codes for CASTGPANYGYTF.

The chain combines TRBV2 with TRBJ2-2; D remains unclear. Trimming took 8 bases from V and 1 from J, leaving 8 bases between them. Per the germline V gene, CDR1 is SNHLY and CDR2 is FYNNEI. The CDR3 spans 13 residues. CDR3 loop: CASRSENTGELFF. Written as DNA, the CDR3 is TGTGCCAGCCGATCAGAGAACACCGGGGAGCTGTTTTTT.

V and J are TRBV18 and TRBJ2-5, with 7 bases fitting TRBD1. Germline lookup yields CDR1 KGHSH and CDR2 LQKENI. The CDR3 is 14 amino acids. The trim removed 5 bases at V and 5 bases at J, leaving 8 bases unmatched. CDR3 region: CASSSGQELETQYF. The CDR3 coding sequence is TGTGCCAGCTCATCCGGACAGGAGTTGGAGACCCAGTACTTC.

The genes are TRBV2 and TRBJ2-1; D not certain. Germline CDR1 and CDR2: SNHLY and FYNNEI. V lost 1 base, J lost 12 bases, and 13 bases lay in between. The CDR3 spans 13 residues. CDR3 sequence (DNA): TGTGCCAGCAGTGAAGGTCTCCGCCGAGGGCAGTTCTTC. Translating gives CASSEGLRRGQFF.

The rearrangement links TRBV19 to TRBJ2-4; 12 bases map to TRBD1. Germline V lookup: CDR1 LNHDA, CDR2 SQIVND (reference sequence). The CDR3 totals 16 residues. The V gene end was trimmed by 4 bases and the J gene end by 5 bases; junction bases not matched to a gene: 6. Here the CDR3 DNA reads TGTGCCAGTAGTAGAACCGGGACAGGGGGCGAAAACATTCAGTACTTC. Residues: CASSRTGTGGENIQYF. The full variable domain, its missing parts supplied by reference TRBV19 and TRBJ2-4, is DGGITQSPKYLFRKEGQNVTLSCEQNLNHDAMYWYRQDPGQGLRLIYYSQIVNDFQKGDIAEGYSVSREKKESFPLTVTSAQKNPTAFYLCASSRTGTGGENIQYFGAGTRLSVL.

The chain employs TRBV3-1 (or the pseudogene TRBV3-2) and TRBJ2-2; possibly TRBD2 for D (5 bases). Germline V lookup: CDR1 LGHDT, CDR2 YNNKEL (reference sequence). The V and J ends lost 4 bases and 5 bases respectively, with 11 bases between them. CDR3 length equals 14 residues. The CDR3 sequence: CASSPGKGTGELFF. For the CDR3, the DNA is TGTGCCAGCAGCCCCGGGAAGGGAACCGGGGAGCTGTTTTTT.

The chain joins TRBV29-1 to TRBJ2-3; 8 nucleotides match TRBD1. Germline lookup yields CDR1 SQVTM and CDR2 ANQGSEA. The CDR3 consists of 15 residues. The junction had 6 bases not matched to a gene; V was cut back by 1 base and J by 3 bases. In nucleotides, the CDR3 is TGCAGCGTTGAAGGGGGACAGGAGTCGACAGATACGCAGTATTTT. Amino acid sequence: CSVEGGQESTDTQYF.

The chain carries TRBV7-2 and TRBJ2-2, with D maybe TRBD1 (6 bases). V was trimmed by 1 base and J by 5 bases, leaving 17 bases between them. This CDR3 spans 17 amino acids. Germline V lookup: CDR1 SGHTA, CDR2 FQGNSA. Written as DNA, the CDR3 is TGTGCCAGCAGCTTAGGGTCAGGGGCGAGATCTACCGGGGAGCTGTTTTTT. This translates into CASSLGSGARSTGELFF. The entire variable domain, with the rest obtained from reference TRBV7-2 and TRBJ2-2, is as follows: GAGVSQSPSNKVTEKGKDVELRCDPISGHTALYWYRQSLGQGLEFLIYFQGNSAPDKSGLPSDRFSAERTGGSVSTLTIQRTQQEDSAVYLCASSLGSGARSTGELFFGEGSRLTVL.

The chain combines TRBV4-1 with TRBJ2-1; possible D gene TRBD2, 6 bases. The CDR3 totals 17 residues. Trimming cost V 4 bases and J 3 bases, with 19 bases left between them. The germline gives CDR1 MGHRA, CDR2 YSYEKL. The CDR3 DNA reads TGCGCCAGCAGCCTTGTTTTTGGGGCGGACTACTACAATGAGCAGTTCTTC. Amino acid sequence: CASSLVFGADYYNEQFF.

As DNA, the CDR3 is TGTGCCAGCAGTTACGCGGGGCCTGGGGCCAACGTCCTGACTTTC. Amino acid sequence: CASSYAGPGANVLTF. The V call is TRBV6-5, the J call TRBJ2-6; weak D call: TRBD2 (6 bases). The CDR3 totals 15 residues. V was trimmed by 2 bases and J by 2 bases, leaving 7 bases between them. Germline assignment: CDR1 MNHEY and CDR2 SVGAGI.

This clone has a handful of counts. This chain uses TRBV10-2 with TRBJ1-2; tentative D call: TRBD1 (5 bases). Trimming cost V 4 bases and J 6 bases, with 9 bases left between them. The CDR3 runs 12 residues. The V gene's germline CDR1 is WSHSY and CDR2 SAAADI. The CDR3 loop is CASSGGGDGYTF. The DNA of the CDR3 is TGCGCCAGCAGTGGAGGAGGGGATGGCTACACCTTC.

The gene calls are TRBV6-2 or TRBV6-3 and TRBJ1-2; D gene uncertain. V gave up 0 bases and J gave up 6 bases, with 20 bases separating them. The germline gives CDR1 MNHEY, CDR2 SVGEGT. The CDR3 covers 17 residues. The DNA for the CDR3 is TGTGCCAGCAGTTACTCTTGGACTCTGTCCCTATTCGATGGCTACACCTTC. This gives the protein CASSYSWTLSLFDGYTF.

The chain couples TRBV9 to TRBJ1-6, with 9 bases fitting TRBD1. The CDR3 length is 15 residues. The germline CDR1 and CDR2 sequences are SGDLS and YYNGEE. The V and J ends lost 3 bases and 11 bases, in that order; junction bases with no gene match: 9. The CDR3 reads CASSAGTGISPPLHF. CDR3 in DNA: TGTGCCAGCAGCGCCGGGACAGGGATTTCGCCACCCCTCCACTTT.

This chain links TRBV19 with TRBJ2-7; 9 positions agree with TRBD1. CDR1 and CDR2 (germline): LNHDA, SQIVND (reference sequence). The CDR3 totals 13 residues. J was trimmed by 0 bases and V by 9 bases; bases with no gene match: 3. The CDR3 region has the DNA TGTGCCAGCGGGACAGGGAGCTCCTACGAGCAGTACTTC. As protein: CASGTGSSYEQYF.

The chain joins TRBV4-2 to TRBJ2-2, with 11 positions matching TRBD2. The germline V gene encodes CDR1 LGHNA and CDR2 YNFKEQ. The V and J ends lost 1 base and 6 bases, in that order; junction bases with no gene match: 7. CDR3 size: 17 residues. The CDR3 loop reads CASSQVGTSGYSGELFF. Written as DNA, the CDR3 is TGTGCCAGCAGCCAAGTGGGGACTAGCGGATATTCCGGGGAGCTGTTTTTT.

This rearrangement joins TRBV11-2 to TRBJ2-7; 8 bases map to TRBD1. CDR3 length: 15 residues. J gave up 2 bases and V 5 bases, and 8 bases lay outside the gene matches. Germline CDR1 and CDR2: SGHAT and FQNNGV. The CDR3 nucleotides are TGTGCCAGCAGCGCCCTCGGACAGGGTACCTACGAGCAGTACTTC. As protein: CASSALGQGTYEQYF.

The gene calls are TRBV3-1 (or the pseudogene TRBV3-2) and TRBJ2-1, with 10 bases that match TRBD2. Germline loops: CDR1 LGHDT, CDR2 YNNKEL (reference sequence). The V and J ends lost 0 bases and 9 bases, in that order; junction bases with no gene match: 2. This CDR3 comprises 14 residues. The CDR3 region is CASSQEASGSEQFF. The CDR3 DNA follows: TGTGCCAGCAGCCAAGAGGCTAGCGGGAGTGAGCAGTTCTTC.

This chain connects TRBV30 to TRBJ2-5, with TRBD2 identical over 7 bases. The CDR3 runs 15 residues. Germline CDR1 is GTSNPN and CDR2 is SVGIG (reference sequence). The V segment lost 0 bases and the J segment 2 bases; nucleotides outside the gene matches: 6. The CDR3 reads CAWSVGTTLQETQYF. CDR3 nucleotide sequence: TGTGCCTGGAGTGTAGGGACTACTCTTCAAGAGACCCAGTACTTC.

V is TRBV2 and J is TRBJ2-3, with TRBD1 identical over 7 bases. The germline gives CDR1 SNHLY, CDR2 FYNNEI. The CDR3 covers 17 residues. V shed 6 bases, J shed 6 bases, and the junction held 18 bases outside the gene matches. The CDR3 nucleotides read TGTGCCAGCAGCGCTACCTTATATTTGACAGGGTTGGATACGCAGTATTTT. Its translation is CASSATLYLTGLDTQYF.

The J gene is TRBJ2-3, the V gene TRBV2; 8 nucleotides line up with TRBD1. This CDR3 has 12 amino acids. CDR1 is SNHLY, CDR2 FYNNEI, per germline. V was clipped by 3 bases and J by 9 bases; unmatched bases: 2. The CDR3 DNA reads TGTGCCAGCAGTGAGTGGACAGGGACGCAGTATTTT. It encodes CASSEWTGTQYF.

The J gene is TRBJ1-5, the V gene TRBV4-1; TRBD1 agrees at 11 bases. Trimming cost V 0 bases and J 1 base; bases outside gene matches: 11. CDR1 and CDR2 from the germline V gene are MGHRA and YSYEKL. The CDR3 is 20 residues long. Written as DNA, the CDR3 is TGCGCCAGCAGCCAAGATCCGAGGACAGGGGGCTCTCCGAGCAATCAGCCCCAGCATTTT. The encoded protein is CASSQDPRTGGSPSNQPQHF.

The sample holds one count of this clone. V usage is TRBV2 and J usage is TRBJ1-6; D unresolved. CDR3 length: 15 amino acids. The germline V gene has CDR1 SNHLY and CDR2 FYNNEI. Trimming removed 1 base at V and 8 bases at J, with 12 bases between. CDR3 coding DNA: TGTGCCAGCAGTGAAGGGGAGGTCAGTTATTCACCCCTCCACTTT. Amino acid sequence: CASSEGEVSYSPLHF.

This sequence joins TRBV9 and TRBJ2-2, with a weak D call TRBD2 (6 bases). Germline assignment: CDR1 SGDLS and CDR2 YYNGEE. V lost 2 bases and J lost 6, with 11 bases in between. This CDR3 spans 14 amino acids. Here the CDR3 reads CASSVTREAGELFF. The CDR3 DNA is TGTGCCAGCAGCGTTACCAGGGAGGCCGGGGAGCTGTTTTTT.